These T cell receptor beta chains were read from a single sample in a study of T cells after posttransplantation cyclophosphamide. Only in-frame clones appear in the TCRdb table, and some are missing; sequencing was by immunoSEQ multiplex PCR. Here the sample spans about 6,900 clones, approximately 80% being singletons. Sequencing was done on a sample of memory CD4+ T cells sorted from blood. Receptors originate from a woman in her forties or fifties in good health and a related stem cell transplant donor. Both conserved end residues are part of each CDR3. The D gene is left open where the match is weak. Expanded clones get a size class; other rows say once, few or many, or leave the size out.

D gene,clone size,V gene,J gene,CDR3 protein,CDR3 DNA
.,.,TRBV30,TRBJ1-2,CAWSKVAGGYTF,TGTGCCTGGAGTAAGGTAGCTGGTGGCTACACCTTC
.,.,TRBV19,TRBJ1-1,CAAGNTEAFF,TGTGCCGCAGGTAACACTGAAGCTTTCTTT
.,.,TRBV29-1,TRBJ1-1,CSVEILGGRLGRRMNTEAFF,TGCAGCGTTGAAATTCTCGGGGGACGACTCGGCCGTCGAATGAACACTGAAGCTTTCTTT
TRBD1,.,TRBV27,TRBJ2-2,CASSSQGQGRGGELFF,TGTGCCAGCAGTTCGCAGGGACAGGGGCGTGGCGGGGAGCTGTTTTTT
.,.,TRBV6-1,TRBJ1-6,CASSEVIVGIGDNSPLHF,TGTGCCAGCAGTGAAGTAATAGTAGGAATAGGAGATAATTCACCCCTCCACTTT
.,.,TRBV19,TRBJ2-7,CASSMREQYF,TGTGCCAGTAGTATGAGGGAGCAGTACTTC
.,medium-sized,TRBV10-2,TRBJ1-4,CASSEGSDGYEKLFF,TGCGCCAGCAGTGAAGGCAGCGACGGCTATGAAAAACTGTTTTTT
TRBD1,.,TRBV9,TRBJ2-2,CASSVRGTEANTGELFF,TGTGCCAGCAGCGTACGAGGGACAGAAGCGAACACCGGGGAGCTGTTTTTT
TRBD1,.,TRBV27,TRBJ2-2,CASRSSGTATGELFF,TGTGCCAGCAGATCATCCGGGACAGCGACCGGGGAGCTGTTTTTT
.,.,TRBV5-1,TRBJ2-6,CASSPFSGANVLTF,TGCGCCAGCAGCCCCTTCTCTGGGGCCAACGTCCTGACTTTC
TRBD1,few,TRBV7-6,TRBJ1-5,CASSSQGGGQPQHF,TGTGCCAGCAGCTCACAGGGGGGGGGTCAGCCCCAGCATTTT
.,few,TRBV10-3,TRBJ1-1,CAISHRDTEAFF,TGTGCCATCAGCCACAGGGACACTGAAGCTTTCTTT
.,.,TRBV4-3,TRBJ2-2,CASSAHPNTGELFF,TGCGCCAGCAGCGCGCATCCAAACACCGGGGAGCTGTTTTTT
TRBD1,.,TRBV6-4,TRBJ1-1,CASSDTPQGAGLNTEAFF,TGTGCCAGCAGTGACACCCCACAGGGGGCCGGTTTGAACACTGAAGCTTTCTTT
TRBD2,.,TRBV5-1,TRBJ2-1,CASRYRPGLAGVASYNEQFF,TGCGCCAGCAGGTATCGTCCGGGACTAGCGGGAGTTGCGTCCTACAATGAGCAGTTCTTC
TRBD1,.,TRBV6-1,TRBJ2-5,CASSVTGGQETQYF,TGTGCCAGCAGCGTGACAGGGGGACAAGAGACCCAGTACTTC
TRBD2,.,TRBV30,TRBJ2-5,CAWRRGRAAETQYF,TGTGCCTGGAGACGAGGGAGGGCTGCGGAGACCCAGTACTTC
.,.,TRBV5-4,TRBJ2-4,CASRDSLAKNIQYF,TGTGCCAGTAGAGACAGCCTAGCCAAAAACATTCAGTACTTC
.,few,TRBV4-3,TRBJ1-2,CASSHGNRDYGYTF,TGCGCCAGCAGCCACGGTAACCGGGACTATGGCTACACCTTC
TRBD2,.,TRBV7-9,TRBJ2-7,CASSLNVGGPGHEQYF,TGTGCCAGCAGCTTAAATGTGGGAGGGCCAGGGCACGAGCAGTACTTC